The clone carrying this T cell receptor (beta chain) was found many times. The sample belongs to a study of human T cells and chemical hapten exposure. TCRdb reprocessed the RACE reads with MiXCR, giving one entry per CDR3 protein. The table has 40,000 to 60,000 distinct CDR3 sequences, about a tenth seen once. The time point here: patch test 1, 2 weeks after DPC sensitization. Treatment described: therapeutic diphenylcyclopropenone sensitization with weekly scalp DPC. Source: whole blood, taken in connection with sensitization to the hapten diphenylcyclopropenone (DPC). The TCR comes from a woman aged 45-59 years with alopecia areata. Some clones in this sample may be carry-over from other donors' samples.

CDR3 protein: CASSQPTYGYTF. The DNA for the CDR3 is TGTGCCAGCTCACAACCGACCTATGGCTACACCTTC. J is TRBJ1-2 and V is TRBV18; D is uncertain. Germline V CDR1 and CDR2: KGHSH, LQKENI. Trimming stripped 4 bases from V and 4 bases from J, with 7 bases between. The length of the CDR3 is 12 residues.